Given below is one T cell receptor (beta chain) in context. The authors' processing: Amplification of reference gene primers was used by the study to estimate nucleated cell counts. TCRdb keeps only in-frame clones here, not all; method: immunoSEQ multiplex PCR. Clonal size and the V and J genes are those of that table, whereas D and trimming came from the DNA. Of about 190,000 clones in the sample, 80% to 85% were seen once. The record originates from a study of blood T cell repertoires in COVID-19. Turning to the study itself: The analysed material was cDNA or gDNA that came from T cells, B-cell-depleted T cells, or PBMCs.

Germline CDR1 and CDR2: SGHTS and YDEGEE. Germline trimming cut 4 bases from V and 4 bases from J; bases unmatched to any gene: 10. CDR3 length: 15 residues. Sequencing was done on a sample of peripheral blood. This TCR came from a human donor in a cohort sampled during active COVID-19. The chain uses TRBV5-8 and TRBJ1-2; 7 nucleotides agree with TRBD1. The CDR3 DNA reads TGTGCCAGCAGCATTGACAGGGCCACGGGCTATGGCTACACCTTC. Its translation: CASSIDRATGYGYTF.